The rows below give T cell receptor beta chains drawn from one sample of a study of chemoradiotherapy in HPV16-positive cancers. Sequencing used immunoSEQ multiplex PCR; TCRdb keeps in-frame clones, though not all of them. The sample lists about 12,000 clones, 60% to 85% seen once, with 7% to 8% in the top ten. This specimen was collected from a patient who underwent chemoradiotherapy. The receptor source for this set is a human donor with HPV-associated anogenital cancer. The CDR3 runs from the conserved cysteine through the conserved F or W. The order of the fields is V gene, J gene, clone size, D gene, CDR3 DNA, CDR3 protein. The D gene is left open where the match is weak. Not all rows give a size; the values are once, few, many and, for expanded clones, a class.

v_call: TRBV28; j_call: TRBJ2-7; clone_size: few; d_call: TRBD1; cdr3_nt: TGTGCCAGCAGTTTTCCCGACAGGGCCATGAGGGGTTACGAGCAGTACTTC; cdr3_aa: CASSFPDRAMRGYEQYF
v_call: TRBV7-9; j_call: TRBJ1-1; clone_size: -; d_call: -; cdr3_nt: TGTGCCAGCAGCTTCACCGGGGGCCGCAACACTGAAGCTTTCTTT; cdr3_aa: CASSFTGGRNTEAFF
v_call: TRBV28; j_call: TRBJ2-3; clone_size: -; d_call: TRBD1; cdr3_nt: TGTGCCAGCAGTTTAGCTGGGGCAGGGGGCGGAGGAGATACGCAGTATTTT; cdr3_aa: CASSLAGAGGGGDTQYF
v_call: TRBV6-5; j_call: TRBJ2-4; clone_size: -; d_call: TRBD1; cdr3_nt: TGTGCCAGCAGGGGACAGGGGGCGGCCAAAAACATTCAGTACTTC; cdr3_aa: CASRGQGAAKNIQYF
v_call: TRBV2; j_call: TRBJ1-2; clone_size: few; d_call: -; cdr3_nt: TGTGCCAGCAGTGAAGATTTTACCACCTTC; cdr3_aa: CASSEDFTTF
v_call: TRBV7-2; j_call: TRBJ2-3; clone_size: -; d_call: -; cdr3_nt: TGTGCCAGCAGCTTAAGGGTTGGCGGGAATACAGATACGCAGTATTTT; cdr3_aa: CASSLRVGGNTDTQYF
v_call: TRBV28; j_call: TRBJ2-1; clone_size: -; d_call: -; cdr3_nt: TGTGCCAGCAGTATTTTGAAGGGCTCCTACAATGAGCAGTTCTTC; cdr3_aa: CASSILKGSYNEQFF
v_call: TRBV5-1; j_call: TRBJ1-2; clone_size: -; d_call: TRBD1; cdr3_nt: TGCGCCAGCAGCGCCTCTCAGGGGGCGAGCGGCTACACCTTC; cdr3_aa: CASSASQGASGYTF
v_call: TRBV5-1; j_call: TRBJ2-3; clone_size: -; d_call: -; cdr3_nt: TGCGCCAGCAGTCTAGGGCCAAGGGGCACAGATACGCAGTATTTT; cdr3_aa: CASSLGPRGTDTQYF
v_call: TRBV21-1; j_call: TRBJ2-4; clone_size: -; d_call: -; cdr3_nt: TGTGCCAGCAGCAATAATGGTCAGGGGCTGGGGGCCAAAAACATTCAGTACTTC; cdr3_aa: CASSNNGQGLGAKNIQYF
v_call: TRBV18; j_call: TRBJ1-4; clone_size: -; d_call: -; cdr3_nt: TGTGCCAGCTCACCTCGACAGTTAGCAACTAATGAAAAACTGTTTTTT; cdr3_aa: CASSPRQLATNEKLFF
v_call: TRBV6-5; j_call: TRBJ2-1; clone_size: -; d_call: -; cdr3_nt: TGTGCCAGCAGTCCCCACCGGACTCGATCGGAGCAGTTCTTC; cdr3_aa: CASSPHRTRSEQFF
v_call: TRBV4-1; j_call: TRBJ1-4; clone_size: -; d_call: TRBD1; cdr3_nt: TGCGCCAGCAGCCACCCGGGACAGGTTGATGAAAAACTGTTTTTT; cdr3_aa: CASSHPGQVDEKLFF
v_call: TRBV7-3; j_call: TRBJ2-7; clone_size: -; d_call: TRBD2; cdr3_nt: TGTGCCAGCAGCCGTGGGGGGGGAGGGCCGTACGAGCAGTACTTC; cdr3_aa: CASSRGGGGPYEQYF
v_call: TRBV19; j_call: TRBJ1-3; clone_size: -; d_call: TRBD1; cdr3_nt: TGTGCCACCCAGGGACAGGTCGGAAACACCATATATTTT; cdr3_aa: CATQGQVGNTIYF
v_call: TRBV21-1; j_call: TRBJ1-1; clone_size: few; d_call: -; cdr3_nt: TGTGCCAGCACCCTGATTCGGACAGGGTTTGTTGCTTTCTTT; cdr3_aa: CASTLIRTGFVAFF